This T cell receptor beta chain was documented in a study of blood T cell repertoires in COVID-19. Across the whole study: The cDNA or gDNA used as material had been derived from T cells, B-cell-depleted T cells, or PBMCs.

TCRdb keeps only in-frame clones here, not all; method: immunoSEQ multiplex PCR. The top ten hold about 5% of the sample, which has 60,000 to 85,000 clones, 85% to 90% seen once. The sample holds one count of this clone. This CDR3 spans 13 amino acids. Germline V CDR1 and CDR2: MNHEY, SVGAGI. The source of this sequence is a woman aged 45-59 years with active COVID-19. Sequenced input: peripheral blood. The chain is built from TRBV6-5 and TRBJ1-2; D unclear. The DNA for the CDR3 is TGTGCTGAGCGGGCTGCGAAGGGCTATGGCTACACCTTC. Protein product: CAERAAKGYGYTF.